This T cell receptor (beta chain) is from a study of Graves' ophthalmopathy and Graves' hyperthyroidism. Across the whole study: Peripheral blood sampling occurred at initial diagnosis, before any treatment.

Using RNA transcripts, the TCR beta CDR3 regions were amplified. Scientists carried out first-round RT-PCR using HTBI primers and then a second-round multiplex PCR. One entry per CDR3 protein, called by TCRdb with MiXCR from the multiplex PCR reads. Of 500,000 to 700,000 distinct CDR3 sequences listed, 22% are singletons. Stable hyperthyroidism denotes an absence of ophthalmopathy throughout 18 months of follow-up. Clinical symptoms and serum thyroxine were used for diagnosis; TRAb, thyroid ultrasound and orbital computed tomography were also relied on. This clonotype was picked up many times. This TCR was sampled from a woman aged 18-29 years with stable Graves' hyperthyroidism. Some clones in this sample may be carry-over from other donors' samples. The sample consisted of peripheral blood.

The CDR3 reads CASSDRIEAFF. The CDR3 nucleotides are TGTGCCAGCAGTGACAGAATTGAAGCTTTCTTT. The V call is TRBV6-1, the J call TRBJ1-1; D is undetermined. The CDR3 is 11 residues long. Trimming pared 3 bases from V and 7 bases from J, leaving 6 bases between. Germline loops: CDR1 MNHNS, CDR2 SASEGT.